Sequencing of this TCR beta chain was carried out in a study of blood T cell repertoires in COVID-19. Across the whole study: The samples span acute and convalescent COVID-19 from the United States, Italy and Spain.

CDR1 is LGHDT, CDR2 YNNKEL, per germline (reference sequence). V was clipped by 5 bases and J by 5 bases; unmatched bases: 3. The CDR3 loop spans 14 amino acids. Original processing notes: Counts of nucleated cells, estimated from reference gene primer amplification, were obtained. Some clones are missing from TCRdb's copy, which holds only in-frame ones; the method was immunoSEQ multiplex PCR. Clone size and the V and J calls come from that table; the DNA yielded D and trimming. The top ten hold 30% to 35% of the sample, which has about 86,000 clones, over 70% seen once. What was sequenced was peripheral blood. The rearrangement links TRBV3-1 (or the pseudogene TRBV3-2) to TRBJ1-5; TRBD1 aligns across 10 bases. This receptor was obtained from a woman aged 80 or over with active or convalescent COVID-19. The DNA of the CDR3 is TGTGCCAGCAGCTTTGGGACAGGGGATCAGCCCCAGCATTTT. Translation: CASSFGTGDQPQHF.